Following are 14 T cell receptor beta chains from one sample sequenced in a study of T cell repertoires in cytomegalovirus infection (dated by TCRdb to about 2019). For these receptors, no antigen is known. Sequencing used an Illumina HiSeq 1500. Through fastp at Q25 and MiXCR, TCRdb rebuilt clones from the public reads, retaining in-frame beta chains. Entries are consolidated by CDR3 protein sequence, retaining the most common genes and DNA. The sample table holds 450,000 to 600,000 distinct CDR3 sequences, of which 33% were seen once. The ten biggest clones cover roughly 15% of the sample. This specimen's treatment or condition label, interpreted: in vitro stimulation with specific CMV peptide epitopes to enrich CMV-specific T cells. Sample: cultured PBMCs, taken from culture after CMV antigen stimulation. All receptors derive from a human donor in good health (CMV status not recorded). Some clones in this sample may be carry-over from other donors' samples.

This clonotype was observed at least ten times. This rearrangement joins TRBV27 to TRBJ2-1; no clear D. The CDR3 runs to 17 residues. Per the germline V gene, CDR1 is MNHEY and CDR2 is SMNVEV (reference sequence). V was trimmed by 0 bases and J by 3 bases, leaving 15 bases between them. The chain's CDR3 is CASSLSRRTSFYNEQFF. In DNA, the CDR3 is TGTGCCAGCAGTTTATCGCGACGGACCTCGTTCTACAATGAGCAGTTCTTC.

There are a few counts of this clonotype. J is TRBJ2-5 and V is TRBV29-1; maybe TRBD1 (6 bases). Germline CDR1 SQVTM, CDR2 ANQGSEA. This CDR3 contains 13 residues. The V gene lost 7 bases and the J gene lost 1 base, with 13 bases spanning the gap. CDR3 DNA sequence: TGCAGCGCCCGTCGGACAGCCCAAGAGACCCAGTACTTC. Its translation: CSARRTAQETQYF.

A few counts support this clonotype. The chain has TRBV12-3 or TRBV12-4 and TRBJ2-5; 14 bases line up with TRBD2. Unmatched junction bases numbered 10, after V lost 5 bases and J lost 5 bases. The CDR3 runs 17 residues. In DNA, the CDR3 is TGTGCCAGCAGTCAGACTAGCGGGAGGGCCCTCGGGGAGACCCAGTACTTC. This gives the protein CASSQTSGRALGETQYF.

This clonotype was picked up a small number of times. The V call is TRBV24-1, the J call TRBJ2-7; D is unclear. Germline V gene lookup returns CDR1 KGHDR and CDR2 SFDVKD. The CDR3 extends over 12 amino acids. V lost 5 bases, J lost 0 bases, and 4 bases lay in between. The CDR3 nucleotides read TGTGCCACCAGTGGAGGCTCCTACGAGCAGTACTTC. Its protein product is CATSGGSYEQYF.

This clonotype was seen a few times. The chain links TRBV6-6 to TRBJ1-4, with 7 bases matching TRBD1. Germline lookup yields CDR1 MNHNY and CDR2 SVGAGI (reference sequence). Trimming cost V 6 bases and J 14 bases; bases outside gene matches: 12. CDR3 length: 13 residues. The CDR3 bases are TGTGCCAGCAGGGAAACAGGGGTGCCAATCCTGTTTTTT. This sequence encodes CASRETGVPILFF.

The J gene is TRBJ1-1, the V gene TRBV10-3; possibly TRBD1 for D (6 bases). V was pared by 7 bases and J by 1 base, with 13 bases between. The V gene's germline CDR1 is ENHRY and CDR2 SYGVKD. The CDR3 loop spans 14 amino acids. This CDR3 is CAINRTEENTEAFF. The CDR3 coding sequence is TGTGCCATCAATCGGACAGAAGAGAACACTGAAGCTTTCTTT.

The genes are TRBV7-8 and TRBJ2-2, with TRBD2 matching 9 bases. This CDR3 region has 13 residues. From germline, CDR1 is SGHVS and CDR2 FQNEAQ. The V and J ends lost 10 bases and 1 base, in that order; junction bases with no gene match: 1. CDR3: CAIAGVNTGELFF. CDR3 DNA: TGTGCCATAGCGGGGGTGAACACCGGGGAGCTGTTTTTT.

The table lists this clonotype with a few counts. V gene TRBV7-2 combines with J gene TRBJ2-5; 9 bases fit TRBD2. CDR1 and CDR2 from the germline V gene are SGHTA and FQGNSA. V lost 5 bases, J lost 5 bases, and 9 bases stayed unmatched. The CDR3 has 15 residues. The CDR3 DNA follows: TGTGCCAGCAGCCCAATGACTAGCGGAAGGGAGACCCAGTACTTC. It codes for CASSPMTSGRETQYF.

The V call is TRBV4-3, the J call TRBJ1-4, with D perhaps TRBD1 (5 bases). Deletions cut 4 bases from V and 4 bases from J, with 19 bases between. CDR1 is LGHNA and CDR2 is YSLEER in the germline V gene. The CDR3 is made up of 17 amino acids. The CDR3 is CASSLEGRRFDNEKLFF. The CDR3 DNA follows: TGCGCCAGCAGCCTAGAGGGACGGAGGTTTGATAATGAAAAACTGTTTTTT.

A single count supports this clonotype. The chain combines TRBV20-1 with TRBJ2-1, with TRBD2 matching 7 bases. Looked up from germline, CDR1 is DFQATT and CDR2 is SNEGSKA (reference sequence). V was pared by 5 bases and J by 3 bases, with 7 bases of the junction left unmatched. The CDR3 sequence is 14 residues long. The DNA for the CDR3 is TGCAGTGCTTCTAGCGGAAATGTCTACAATGAGCAGTTCTTC. Protein product: CSASSGNVYNEQFF.

This clonotype was seen a few times. This chain connects TRBV11-2 to TRBJ1-6; possible D gene TRBD1, 6 bases. Per the germline V gene, CDR1 is SGHAT and CDR2 is FQNNGV. The CDR3 covers 17 residues. The germline V and J ends were trimmed by 2 bases and 0 bases, with 11 bases remaining between them. CDR3 in DNA: TGTGCCAGCAGCTTAAGCGGACAGAGCTCCTATAATTCACCCCTCCACTTT. As protein: CASSLSGQSSYNSPLHF.

The table lists this clonotype with a few counts. The CDR3 sequence is CASSLFKQSSYNEQFF. The CDR3 nucleotides read TGCGCCAGCAGCTTGTTCAAGCAGAGCTCCTACAATGAGCAGTTCTTC. This chain uses TRBV5-1 with TRBJ2-1; no clear D gene. The CDR3 spans 16 residues. V dropped 1 base and J dropped 0 bases, with 11 bases sitting between them. CDR1 and CDR2 (germline): SGHRS, YFSETQ.

This clonotype was seen only a few times. V is TRBV11-2 and J is TRBJ2-1; possibly TRBD2 for D (5 bases). The CDR3 spans 14 residues. The V end was cut by 4 bases, the J end by 8 bases, with 15 bases between. Germline lookup yields CDR1 SGHAT and CDR2 FQNNGV. CDR3 residues: CASSYREGSDEQFF. CDR3 DNA sequence: TGTGCCAGCAGCTACCGGGAAGGGTCGGATGAGCAGTTCTTC.

The V and J genes are TRBV6-6 and TRBJ1-1; a weak D match, TRBD1 (6 bases). The CDR3 length is 16 residues. CDR1 MNHNY and CDR2 SVGAGI come from the germline V gene (reference sequence). Trimming cost V 1 base and J 5 bases, with 17 bases left between them. The CDR3 here is CASSYWGAASKTEAFF. As DNA, the CDR3 is TGTGCCAGCAGTTACTGGGGGGCGGCCTCGAAGACTGAAGCTTTCTTT.